This TCR beta chain was sequenced in a study of blood T cells in healthy people across ages. Study overall: About one barcoded beta molecule per two T cells was captured by template switching. Overall study results and limits: Investigators treated diversity estimates from one million T cells as underestimates. In older individuals, TCR beta diversity per million T cells was lower, falling roughly linearly with age. Changes in expanded clonotypes were possibly confounded, as the CMV status of donors was unknown.

Concerning this clonotype itself: The antigen remains undetermined.

CDR1 and CDR2 from the germline V gene are DFQATT and SNEGSKA (reference sequence). The CDR3 extends over 16 amino acids. V gave up 1 base and J gave up 1 base, with 16 bases separating them. Sample-barcoded 5' priming and a J-beta primer mix drove a second PCR of roughly 7 to 11 cycles. TCRdb fed the 5' RACE reads into MiXCR, producing one record per CDR3 protein. The sample has 1.5 million to 1.8 million distinct CDR3 sequences; approximately 42% are singletons. This clonotype was sampled from a woman aged 18-30 years in good health. Sequences were obtained from blood. The chain employs TRBV20-1 and TRBJ2-5, with unresolved D. CDR3 nucleotide sequence: TGCAGTGCTAGAGTGTGGGCGAAGGCTCGCCAAGAGACCCAGTACTTC. Its protein is CSARVWAKARQETQYF.